A selection of T cell receptor beta chains follows, all from one sample in a study of T-cell reconstitution after alpha-beta-depleted transplantation in children. TCRdb re-called the PCR reads with MiXCR, one entry per CDR3 protein. The sample lists about 610,000 distinct CDR3 sequences, roughly a tenth seen once, with about 4% in the top ten. The sample in question was PBMCs from the stem cell graft donor, obtained from the stem cell graft. The origin of the receptors is a human donor who donated a stem cell graft to a child with acute myeloid leukemia. Each CDR3 is given with its conserved first and last residue. A D gene is named only where the DNA matches it firmly. Size values are once, few and many counts, or a class for expanded clones, and some rows have none.

cdr3_length clone_size d_call j_call v_call cdr3_nt cdr3_aa
13 few TRBD2 TRBJ2-1 TRBV5-1 TGCGCCAGCAGCGACGGACTAGTTGACGAGCAGTTCTTC CASSDGLVDEQFF
13 many - TRBJ1-1 TRBV7-2 TGTGCCAGCAGCTTAGCTACAGGCGCTGAAGCTTTCTTT CASSLATGAEAFF
12 many - TRBJ2-1 TRBV7-8 TGTGCCAGCAGCTTAGACAGAAGGGAGCAGTTCTTC CASSLDRREQFF
15 many TRBD1 TRBJ2-3 TRBV6-2/TRBV6-3 TGTGCCAGCAGTTATCAGGGACAGGCATCAGATACGCAGTATTTT CASSYQGQASDTQYF
12 many - TRBJ2-2 TRBV28 TGTGCCAGCTGGGGAGCGATCGGGGAGCTGTTTTTT CASWGAIGELFF
16 few TRBD2 TRBJ2-2 TRBV5-1 TGCGCCAGCAGCTTACCCCCCAGCGGGAGGACCGGGGAGCTGTTTTTT CASSLPPSGRTGELFF
17 - TRBD2 TRBJ2-5 TRBV20-1 TGCTGTGCTAGAGATCCGGCGTCTAGCGGGGTGCAAGAGACCCAGTACTTC CCARDPASSGVQETQYF
17 few TRBD2 TRBJ2-7 TRBV20-1 TGCAGTGCTAGAGGCCTCCCCGGGACTAAAGTAGGCTACGAGCAGTACTTC CSARGLPGTKVGYEQYF
18 few - TRBJ2-7 TRBV5-1 TGCGCCAGCAGCCGAAGTAAAGGGGGCGGGAGCGAGGCCTACGAGCAGTACTTC CASSRSKGGGSEAYEQYF
17 few - TRBJ2-6 TRBV4-3 TGCGCCAGCAGCCAAGGGACGGGAAACTCTGGGGCCAACGTCCTGACTTTC CASSQGTGNSGANVLTF
11 many - TRBJ2-7 TRBV30 TGTGCCTGGGGGAACAGTAACGAGCAGTACTTC CAWGNSNEQYF
13 - - TRBJ1-2 TRBV7-2 TGTGCCAGCAGCTTACAGAACCTCTATGGCTACACCTTC CASSLQNLYGYTF
16 - TRBD2 TRBJ2-1 TRBV4-3 TGCGCCAGCAGCCAAGTAGCGGGAGGGCGCTACAATGAGCAGTTCTTC CASSQVAGGRYNEQFF
15 once - TRBJ2-7 TRBV7-2 TGTGCCAGCAGCTTAGCGGGCGCTAGCTCCTACGAGCAGTACTTC CASSLAGASSYEQYF
13 many - TRBJ2-5 TRBV7-2 TGTGCCACCTCTGGAGGGGGACAAGAGACCCAGTACTTC CATSGGGQETQYF
14 - - TRBJ2-7 TRBV10-3 TGTGCCATCAGTGACCAGCGGAGCTCCTACGAGCAGTACTTC CAISDQRSSYEQYF
14 few - TRBJ1-1 TRBV9 TGTGCCAGCAGCATTTCAGGGTGGAACACTGAAGCTTTCTTT CASSISGWNTEAFF
14 - TRBD2 TRBJ2-1 TRBV20-1 TGCAGTGCAACTAGCGGGAGGGTGAGGGATGAGCAGTTCTTC CSATSGRVRDEQFF
13 - - TRBJ2-3 TRBV20-1 TGCAGTGCTTCCGGGCCGAGCCTGGATACGCAGTATTTT CSASGPSLDTQYF
16 few TRBD1 TRBJ2-7 TRBV11-2 TGTGCCAGCAGCCCAAGGGACAGGGAATATGTTCACGAGCAGTACTTC CASSPRDREYVHEQYF
15 few - TRBJ2-5 TRBV7-2 TGTGCCAGCAGCTTATACCCCGACGAAAAAGAGACCCAGTACTTC CASSLYPDEKETQYF
17 few - TRBJ2-7 TRBV20-1 TGCAGTGCTAGTACGGCCGAGGTCGGGAGAGCGCCCTACGAGCAGTACTTC CSASTAEVGRAPYEQYF
16 - TRBD2 TRBJ2-1 TRBV20-1 TGCAGTGCTAGAGCTAGCGGGAGGGATTCCTACAATGAGCAGTTCTTC CSARASGRDSYNEQFF
13 few - TRBJ1-1 TRBV29-1 TGCAGCGTTGAAAGGTCGACGAAGATCGAAGCTTTCTTT CSVERSTKIEAFF
16 many - TRBJ2-2 TRBV4-2 TGTGCCAGCAGCCAGAAACGGCCTCCGAACACCGGGGAGCTGTTTTTT CASSQKRPPNTGELFF
14 many - TRBJ2-1 TRBV6-5 TGTGCCAGCAGTTACGAGGGGTTAGGCAATGAGCAGTTCTTC CASSYEGLGNEQFF
11 - - TRBJ2-7 TRBV7-9 TGTGCCCAAGCGGATTCCTACGAGCAGTACTTC CAQADSYEQYF
14 - TRBD1 TRBJ2-7 TRBV5-1 TGCGCCAGCAGCTTGGGTGACAGGGAGCACGAGCAGTACTTC CASSLGDREHEQYF
12 many - TRBJ2-3 TRBV20-1 TGCAGTGCCCAAAGATTTGCAGATACGCAGTATTTT CSAQRFADTQYF
16 - TRBD1 TRBJ2-7 TRBV10-3 TGTGCCATCAGTGAGTCGAAAGGGACAGGGGTCTACGAGCAGTACTTC CAISESKGTGVYEQYF
14 - - TRBJ1-3 TRBV5-1 TGCGCCAGCAGCTTGGAAGGGTTCGGAAACACCATATATTTT CASSLEGFGNTIYF
14 many - TRBJ2-2 TRBV5-1 TGCGCCAGCAGCTTTCTCAGCCGGACCGGGGAGCTGTTTTTT CASSFLSRTGELFF
12 - TRBD1 TRBJ1-1 TRBV29-1 TGCAGCGTTGGGACAGGGTTCACTGAAGCTTTCTTT CSVGTGFTEAFF
16 - - TRBJ1-3 TRBV4-3 TGCGCCAGCAGCCAAGATTGGCAGGGTATAAGAAACACCATATATTTT CASSQDWQGIRNTIYF
14 many - TRBJ2-2 TRBV6-2/TRBV6-3 TGTGCCAGCAGGAACTCGGGCAGCACCGGGGAGCTGTTTTTT CASRNSGSTGELFF
18 - TRBD2 TRBJ2-1 TRBV2 TGTGCCAGCAGTTTTCAACCGGGACTAGCGGGAGGGAAGGGTGAGCAGTTCTTC CASSFQPGLAGGKGEQFF
13 many - TRBJ2-1 TRBV20-1 TGCAGCGGGGTAACCCCCGCGGGAAATGAGCAGTTCTTC CSGVTPAGNEQFF
16 few TRBD2 TRBJ2-1 TRBV4-1 TGCGCCAGCAGCCAAGATTTACCGGGAGGTTCCGTTGAGCAGTTCTTC CASSQDLPGGSVEQFF
13 few - TRBJ2-7 TRBV20-1 TGCAGTGCTTCAAGCCCGAGCTCCTACGAGCAGTACTTC CSASSPSSYEQYF
14 many - TRBJ2-7 TRBV9 TGTGCCAGCAGCCCTCGACTAGTCTTCCACGAGCAGTACTTC CASSPRLVFHEQYF
14 many - TRBJ2-7 TRBV27 TGTGCCACCGCGAGGGCAGGGCCAGCCTACGAGCAGTACTTC CATARAGPAYEQYF
15 many TRBD1 TRBJ2-2 TRBV7-2 TGTGCCAGCAGCCTCGGACAGGGTCGGACCGGGGAGCTGTTTTTT CASSLGQGRTGELFF
20 few TRBD2 TRBJ2-1 TRBV11-2 TGTGCCAGCAGCTTAGGGGGGGGGACTAGCGCCTTCAGCTCCTACAATGAGCAGTTCTTC CASSLGGGTSAFSSYNEQFF
14 - - TRBJ2-7 TRBV30 TGTGCCTGGAGTGTGGGGGCAAGCTCCTACGAGCAGTACTTC CAWSVGASSYEQYF
15 - TRBD2 TRBJ2-1 TRBV6-2/TRBV6-3 TGTGCCAGCAGAGTAGCGGGAGCTTCTTACAATGAGCAGTTCTTC CASRVAGASYNEQFF
17 many TRBD2 TRBJ2-7 TRBV6-1 TGTGCCAGCAGTGCCATACCCCGACTAGCGGGAGATCACGAGCAGTACTTC CASSAIPRLAGDHEQYF
16 few TRBD1 TRBJ1-3 TRBV4-2 TGTGCCAGCAGCCGCTCCGCCGGGACAGCTGGAAACACCATATATTTT CASSRSAGTAGNTIYF
15 many - TRBJ2-3 TRBV6-1 TGTGCCAGCAAACTGGGGGGACTGGCAACAGATACGCAGTATTTT CASKLGGLATDTQYF
15 few - TRBJ2-1 TRBV27 TGTGCCAGCACCTCACTCAGGAGTGTATACAATGAGCAGTTCTTC CASTSLRSVYNEQFF
14 many - TRBJ2-3 TRBV6-1 TGTGCCAGCAGCCAGACTCACTACGCAGATACGCAGTATTTT CASSQTHYADTQYF